Following are 7 T cell receptor beta chains from one sample sequenced in a study of blood T cell repertoires in COVID-19. Here immunoSEQ multiplex PCR was the method, and the copy in TCRdb shows in-frame clones only, minus some. This table has roughly 43,000 clones, approximately 80% appearing once. The sequenced sample consisted of peripheral blood. Receptors originate from an older woman with acute or convalescent COVID-19.

The chain recombines TRBV5-1 with TRBJ2-7; no firm D call. V dropped 4 bases and J dropped 2 bases, with 4 bases sitting between them. Germline loops: CDR1 SGHRS, CDR2 YFSETQ. The CDR3 extends over 11 amino acids. CDR3 DNA: TGCGCCAGCAGCGGCCCCTACGAGCAGTACTTC. Protein sequence: CASSGPYEQYF.

CDR3 region: CASSPGGQGTDTQYF. The CDR3 DNA follows: TGTGCCAGCTCACCCGGAGGGCAGGGCACAGATACGCAGTATTTT. The chain recombines TRBV18 with TRBJ2-3; possible D gene TRBD2, 6 bases. The V gene's germline CDR1 is KGHSH and CDR2 LQKENI. CDR3 length: 15 amino acids. Trimming shortened V by 3 bases and J by 1 base, and 11 bases separated the two germline ends.

The chain combines TRBV24-1 with TRBJ1-4; 8 nucleotides line up with TRBD1. The germline V gene encodes CDR1 KGHDR and CDR2 SFDVKD. Trimming took 2 bases from V and 7 from J; bases not matched to a gene: 5. This CDR3 contains 15 residues. This CDR3 reads CATSDSRTGFEKLFF. As DNA, the CDR3 is TGTGCCACCAGTGATTCCCGGACAGGGTTTGAAAAACTGTTTTTT.

In this sample, this clone turned up a few times. This chain uses TRBV5-4 with TRBJ1-1; D unresolved. V lost 4 bases and J lost 7, with 11 bases in between. Germline CDR1 SGHNT, CDR2 YYREEE (reference sequence). The CDR3 is made up of 12 amino acids. CDR3 amino acids: CASSAGRGEAFF. CDR3 sequence (DNA): TGTGCCAGCAGCGCGGGCCGTGGTGAAGCTTTCTTT.

This clone has only one observation. The chain joins TRBV21-1 to TRBJ2-2; no check of the table's D call, TRBD1, against the DNA was made. TRBV21-1 is a pseudogene. The CDR3 is 17 amino acids. CDR3 DNA: TGTGCCAGCAGTAGGCGCGCTGGGACAGTGAACACCGGGGAGCTGTTTTTT. Protein product: CASSRRAGTVNTGELFF.

The gene calls are TRBV19 and TRBJ1-2, with D unclear. The CDR3 spans 14 residues. The V gene lost 3 bases and the J gene lost 0 bases, with 8 bases spanning the gap. Germline lookup yields CDR1 LNHDA and CDR2 SQIVND (reference sequence). This chain's CDR3 is CASSIRIANYGYTF. The CDR3 DNA sequence: TGTGCCAGTAGTATCCGTATAGCTAACTATGGCTACACCTTC. Together with reference TRBV19 and TRBJ1-2, the CDR3 gives the full variable domain: DGGITQSPKYLFRKEGQNVTLSCEQNLNHDAMYWYRQDPGQGLRLIYYSQIVNDFQKGDIAEGYSVSREKKESFPLTVTSAQKNPTAFYLCASSIRIANYGYTFGSGTRLTVV.

The CDR3 sequence is CASSSLAGGPYEQYF. Here the CDR3 DNA reads TGTGCCAGCAGTTCCCTAGCGGGGGGCCCCTACGAGCAGTACTTC. The chain joins TRBV27 to TRBJ2-7, with 11 bases aligning to TRBD2. V lost 4 bases and J lost 2; bases outside the gene matches: 4. In germline, CDR1 is MNHEY, CDR2 SMNVEV (reference sequence). The CDR3 has 15 residues.